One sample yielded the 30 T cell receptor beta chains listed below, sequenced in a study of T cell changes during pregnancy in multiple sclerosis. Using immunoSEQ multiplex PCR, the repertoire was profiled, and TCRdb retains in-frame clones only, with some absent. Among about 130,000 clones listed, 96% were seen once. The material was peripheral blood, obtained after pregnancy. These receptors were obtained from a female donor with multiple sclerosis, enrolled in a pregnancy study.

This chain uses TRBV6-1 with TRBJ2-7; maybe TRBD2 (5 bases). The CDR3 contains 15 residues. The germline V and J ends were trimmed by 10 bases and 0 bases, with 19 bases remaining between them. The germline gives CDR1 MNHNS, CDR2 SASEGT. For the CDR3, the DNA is TGTGCCACCACCCTGACTGGCGGGTTCTCCTACGAGCAGTACTTC. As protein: CATTLTGGFSYEQYF.

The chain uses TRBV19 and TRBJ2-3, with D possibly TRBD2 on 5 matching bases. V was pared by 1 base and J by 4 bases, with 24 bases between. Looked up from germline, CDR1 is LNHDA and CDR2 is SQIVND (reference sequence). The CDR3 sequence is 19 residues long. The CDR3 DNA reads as TGTGCCAGTAGTATAGTCCGGGGAGTCTTGGGTAGGGAAGCAGATACGCAGTATTTT. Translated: CASSIVRGVLGREADTQYF.

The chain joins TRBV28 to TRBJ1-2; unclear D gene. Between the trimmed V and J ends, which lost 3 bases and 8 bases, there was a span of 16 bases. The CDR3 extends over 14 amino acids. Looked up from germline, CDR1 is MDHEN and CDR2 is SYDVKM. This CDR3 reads CASSFEGGRVGYTF. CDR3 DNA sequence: TGTGCCAGCAGTTTCGAGGGCGGAAGGGTAGGCTACACCTTC.

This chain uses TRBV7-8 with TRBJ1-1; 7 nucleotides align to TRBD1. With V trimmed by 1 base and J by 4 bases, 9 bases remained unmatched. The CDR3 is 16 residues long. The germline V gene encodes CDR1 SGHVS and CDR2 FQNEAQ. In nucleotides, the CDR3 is TGTGCCAGCAGCTTAGTGACAGGGAAGAGTAGCACTGAAGCTTTCTTT. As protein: CASSLVTGKSSTEAFF.

The CDR3 nucleotides are TGTGCCAGCAGACATCCGGGACTACACTACGAGCAGTACTTC. Translated, it gives CASRHPGLHYEQYF. The chain combines TRBV2 with TRBJ2-7, with 7 bases matching TRBD2. The trim removed 6 bases at V and 3 bases at J, leaving 8 bases unmatched. This CDR3 contains 14 residues. Germline lookup yields CDR1 SNHLY and CDR2 FYNNEI.

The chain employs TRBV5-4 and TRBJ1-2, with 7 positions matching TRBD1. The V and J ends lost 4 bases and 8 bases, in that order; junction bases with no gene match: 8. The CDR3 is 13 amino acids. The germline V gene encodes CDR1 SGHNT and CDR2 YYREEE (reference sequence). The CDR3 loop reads CASSPLPGQGYTF. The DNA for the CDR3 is TGTGCCAGCAGCCCACTCCCGGGACAGGGCTACACCTTC.

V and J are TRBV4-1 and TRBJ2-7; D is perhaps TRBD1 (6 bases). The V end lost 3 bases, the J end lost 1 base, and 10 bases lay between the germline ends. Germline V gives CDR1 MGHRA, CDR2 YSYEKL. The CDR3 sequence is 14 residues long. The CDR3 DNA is TGCGCCAGCAGCCATATGGACAGTTCCTACGAGCAGTACTTC. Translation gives CASSHMDSSYEQYF.

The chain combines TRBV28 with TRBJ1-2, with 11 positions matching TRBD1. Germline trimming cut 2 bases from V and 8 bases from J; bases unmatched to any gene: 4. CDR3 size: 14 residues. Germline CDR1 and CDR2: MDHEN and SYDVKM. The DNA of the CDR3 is TGTGCCAGCAGTTTAGGGACAGGGGGTTACGGCTACACCTTC. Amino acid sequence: CASSLGTGGYGYTF.

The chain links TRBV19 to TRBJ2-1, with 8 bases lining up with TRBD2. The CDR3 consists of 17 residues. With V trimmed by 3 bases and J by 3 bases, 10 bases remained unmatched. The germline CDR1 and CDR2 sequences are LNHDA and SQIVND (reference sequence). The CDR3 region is CASSMPTSGSFYNEQFF. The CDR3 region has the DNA TGTGCCAGTAGTATGCCGACGAGCGGGAGTTTCTACAATGAGCAGTTCTTC.

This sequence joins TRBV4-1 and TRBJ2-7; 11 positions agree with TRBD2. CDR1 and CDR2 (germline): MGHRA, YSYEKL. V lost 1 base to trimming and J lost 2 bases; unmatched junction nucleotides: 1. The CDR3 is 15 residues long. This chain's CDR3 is CASSQGLAGTYEQYF. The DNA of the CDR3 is TGCGCCAGCAGCCAAGGACTAGCGGGGACCTACGAGCAGTACTTC.

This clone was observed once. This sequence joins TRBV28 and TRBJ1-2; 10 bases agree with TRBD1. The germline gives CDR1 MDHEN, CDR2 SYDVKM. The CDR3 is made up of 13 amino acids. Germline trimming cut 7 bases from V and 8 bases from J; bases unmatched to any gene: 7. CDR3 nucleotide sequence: TGTGCCAGCAAGATGACAGGGGGCATCGGCTACACCTTC. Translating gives CASKMTGGIGYTF.

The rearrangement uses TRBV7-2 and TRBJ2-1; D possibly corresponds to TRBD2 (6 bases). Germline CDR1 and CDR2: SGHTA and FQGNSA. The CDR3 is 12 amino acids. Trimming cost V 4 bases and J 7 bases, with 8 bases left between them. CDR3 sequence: CASSYRGNEQFF. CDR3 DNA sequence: TGTGCCAGCAGCTACCGGGGGAATGAGCAGTTCTTC.

As DNA, the CDR3 is TGTGCCAGCAGCTTGGGGGACAGTCCCGGGGCAGAGACCCAGTACTTC. Its translation: CASSLGDSPGAETQYF. This chain joins TRBV5-5 and TRBJ2-5; 7 bases are shared with TRBD1. Germline V gives CDR1 SGHKS, CDR2 YYEKEE (reference sequence). After removal of 0 bases from V and 4 bases from J, the junction contained 9 bases not matched to a gene. The CDR3 spans 16 residues. Drawing the rest from reference TRBV5-5 and TRBJ2-5, the complete variable domain is DAGVTQSPTHLIKTRGQQVTLRCSPISGHKSVSWYQQVLGQGPQFIFQYYEKEERGRGNFPDRFSARQFPNYSSELNVNALLLGDSALYLCASSLGDSPGAETQYFGPGTRLLVL.

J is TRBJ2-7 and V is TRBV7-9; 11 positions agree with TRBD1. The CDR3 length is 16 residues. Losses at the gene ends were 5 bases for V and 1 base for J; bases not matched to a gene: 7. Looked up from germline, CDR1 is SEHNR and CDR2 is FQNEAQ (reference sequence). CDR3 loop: CASSLGQGARSYEQYF. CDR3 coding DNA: TGTGCCAGCAGCCTTGGACAGGGGGCAAGGTCCTACGAGCAGTACTTC.

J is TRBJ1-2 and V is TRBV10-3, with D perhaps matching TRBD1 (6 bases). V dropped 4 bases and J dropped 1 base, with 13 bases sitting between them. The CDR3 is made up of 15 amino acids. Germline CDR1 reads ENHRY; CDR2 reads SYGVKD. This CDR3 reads CAISGLTGSNYGYTF. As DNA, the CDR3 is TGTGCCATCAGTGGTTTGACAGGAAGTAACTATGGCTACACCTTC.

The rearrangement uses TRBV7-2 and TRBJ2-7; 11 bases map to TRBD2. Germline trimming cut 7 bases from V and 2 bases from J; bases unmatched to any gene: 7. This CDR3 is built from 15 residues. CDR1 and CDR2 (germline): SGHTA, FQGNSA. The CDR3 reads CASTQLAGAPYEQYF. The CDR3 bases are TGTGCCAGCACACAACTAGCGGGGGCCCCCTACGAGCAGTACTTC. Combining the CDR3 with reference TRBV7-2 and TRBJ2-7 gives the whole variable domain GAGVSQSPSNKVTEKGKDVELRCDPISGHTALYWYRQSLGQGLEFLIYFQGNSAPDKSGLPSDRFSAERTGGSVSTLTIQRTQQEDSAVYLCASTQLAGAPYEQYFGPGTRLTVT.

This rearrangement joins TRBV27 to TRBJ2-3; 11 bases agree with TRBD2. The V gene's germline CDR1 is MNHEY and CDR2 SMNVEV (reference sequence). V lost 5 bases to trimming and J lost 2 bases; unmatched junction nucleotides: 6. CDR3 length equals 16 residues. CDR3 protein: CASSQLAGGTTDTQYF. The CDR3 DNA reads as TGTGCCAGCAGTCAGTTAGCGGGAGGGACCACAGATACGCAGTATTTT.

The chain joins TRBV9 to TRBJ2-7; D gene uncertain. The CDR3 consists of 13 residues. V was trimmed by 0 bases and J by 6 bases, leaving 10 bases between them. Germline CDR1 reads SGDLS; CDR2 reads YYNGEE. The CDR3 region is CASSVEQTGEQYF. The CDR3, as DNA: TGTGCCAGCAGCGTAGAACAGACCGGCGAGCAGTACTTC.

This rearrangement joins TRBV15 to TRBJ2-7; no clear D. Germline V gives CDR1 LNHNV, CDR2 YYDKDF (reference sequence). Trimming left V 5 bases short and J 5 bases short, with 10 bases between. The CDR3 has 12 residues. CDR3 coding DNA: TGTGCCACCAGCCCCCAGTTGAACGAGCAGTACTTC. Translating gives CATSPQLNEQYF. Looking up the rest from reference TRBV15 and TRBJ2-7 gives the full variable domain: DAMVIQNPRYQVTQFGKPVTLSCSQTLNHNVMYWYQQKSSQAPKLLFHYYDKDFNNEADTPDNFQSRRPNTSFCFLDIRSPGLGDTAMYLCATSPQLNEQYFGPGTRLTVT.

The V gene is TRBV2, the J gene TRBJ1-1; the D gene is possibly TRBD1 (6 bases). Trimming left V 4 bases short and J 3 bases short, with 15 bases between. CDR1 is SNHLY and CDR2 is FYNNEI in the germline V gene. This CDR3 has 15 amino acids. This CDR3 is CASSGTGLADTEAFF. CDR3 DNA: TGTGCCAGCAGTGGAACAGGGCTCGCGGACACTGAAGCTTTCTTT. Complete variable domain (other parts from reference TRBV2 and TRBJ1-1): EPEVTQTPSHQVTQMGQEVILRCVPISNHLYFYWYRQILGQKVEFLVSFYNNEISEKSEIFDDQFSVERPDGSNFTLKIRSTKLEDSAMYFCASSGTGLADTEAFFGQGTRLTVV.

CDR3 in amino acids: CASSLGTGTGDEQFF. In nucleotides, the CDR3 is TGTGCCAGCAGCTTAGGTACCGGGACAGGGGACGAGCAGTTCTTC. The chain employs TRBV7-8 and TRBJ2-1; 10 bases fit TRBD1. This CDR3 region has 15 residues. Germline CDR1 reads SGHVS; CDR2 reads FQNEAQ. The V segment lost 1 base and the J segment 10 bases; nucleotides outside the gene matches: 7.

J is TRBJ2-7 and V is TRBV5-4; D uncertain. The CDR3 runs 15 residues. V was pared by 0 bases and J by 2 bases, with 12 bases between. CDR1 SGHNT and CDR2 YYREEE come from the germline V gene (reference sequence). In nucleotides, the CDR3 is TGTGCCAGCAGCTTGGGCCAATCTAAAACCTACGAGCAGTACTTC. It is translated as CASSLGQSKTYEQYF. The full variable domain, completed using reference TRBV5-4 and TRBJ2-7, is ETGVTQSPTHLIKTRGQQVTLRCSSQSGHNTVSWYQQALGQGPQFIFQYYREEENGRGNFPPRFSGLQFPNYSSELNVNALELDDSALYLCASSLGQSKTYEQYFGPGTRLTVT.

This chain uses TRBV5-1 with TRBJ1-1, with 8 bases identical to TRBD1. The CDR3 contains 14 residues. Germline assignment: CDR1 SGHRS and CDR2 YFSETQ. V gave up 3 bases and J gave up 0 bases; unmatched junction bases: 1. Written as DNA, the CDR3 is TGCGCCAGCAGCTGGACAGGGATGAACACTGAAGCTTTCTTT. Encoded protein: CASSWTGMNTEAFF.

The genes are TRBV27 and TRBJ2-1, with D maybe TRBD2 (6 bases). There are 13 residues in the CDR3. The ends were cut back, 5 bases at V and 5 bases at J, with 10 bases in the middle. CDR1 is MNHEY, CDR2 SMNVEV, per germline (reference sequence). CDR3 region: CASSPDYHNEQFF. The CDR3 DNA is TGTGCCAGCAGTCCGGACTATCACAATGAGCAGTTCTTC.

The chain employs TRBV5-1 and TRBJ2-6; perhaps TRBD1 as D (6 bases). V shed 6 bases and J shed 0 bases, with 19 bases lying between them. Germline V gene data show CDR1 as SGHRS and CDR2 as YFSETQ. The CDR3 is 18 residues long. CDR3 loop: CASNNRTAEYSGANVLTF. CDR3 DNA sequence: TGCGCCAGCAACAATCGGACAGCTGAGTACTCTGGGGCCAACGTCCTGACTTTC.

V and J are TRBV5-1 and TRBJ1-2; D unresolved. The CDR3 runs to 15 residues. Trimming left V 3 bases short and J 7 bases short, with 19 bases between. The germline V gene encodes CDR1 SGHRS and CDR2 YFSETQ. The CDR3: CASSSGDVASRGYTF. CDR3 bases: TGCGCCAGCAGCTCCGGCGACGTGGCTAGTCGTGGCTACACCTTC.

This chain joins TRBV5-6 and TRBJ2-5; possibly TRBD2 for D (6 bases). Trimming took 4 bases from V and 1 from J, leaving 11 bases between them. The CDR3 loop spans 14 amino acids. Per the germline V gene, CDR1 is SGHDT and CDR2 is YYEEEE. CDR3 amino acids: CASSPGLSQETQYF. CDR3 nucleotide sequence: TGTGCCAGCAGCCCGGGACTTAGCCAAGAGACCCAGTACTTC.

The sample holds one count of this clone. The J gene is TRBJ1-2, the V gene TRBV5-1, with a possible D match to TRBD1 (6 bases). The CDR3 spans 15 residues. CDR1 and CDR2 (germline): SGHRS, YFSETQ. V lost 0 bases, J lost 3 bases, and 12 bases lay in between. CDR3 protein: CASSLEQGFYYGYTF. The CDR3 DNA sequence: TGCGCCAGCAGCTTGGAACAGGGATTTTACTATGGCTACACCTTC.

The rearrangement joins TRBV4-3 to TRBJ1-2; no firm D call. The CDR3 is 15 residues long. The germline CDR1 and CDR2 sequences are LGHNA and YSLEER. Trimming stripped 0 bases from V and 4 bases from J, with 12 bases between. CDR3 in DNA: TGCGCCAGCAGCCAAGATCCCGGGGTGAGCTATGGCTACACCTTC. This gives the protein CASSQDPGVSYGYTF.

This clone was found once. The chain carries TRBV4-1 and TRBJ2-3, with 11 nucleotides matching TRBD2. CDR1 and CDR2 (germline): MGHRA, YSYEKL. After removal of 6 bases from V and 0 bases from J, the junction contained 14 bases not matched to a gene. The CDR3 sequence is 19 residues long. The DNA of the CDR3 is TGCGCCAGCAGTTCCGTATTTAGCGGGAGGGACGCTAGCACAGATACGCAGTATTTT. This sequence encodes CASSSVFSGRDASTDTQYF.